The 7 T cell receptor beta chains given below trace back to one sample, sequenced in a study of T-cell reconstitution after alpha-beta-depleted transplantation in children. Construction of the TCRbeta library involved unique molecular identifiers. TCRdb re-called the PCR reads with MiXCR, one entry per CDR3 protein. This table has around 450,000 distinct CDR3 sequences, approximately 41% appearing once. Specimen: PBMCs, collected before TCRalphabeta/CD19-depleted stem cell transplant. Receptor source: a girl aged 2 to 9 with aplastic anemia, due to receive a stem cell transplant.

Many counts were recorded for this clonotype. The J gene is TRBJ2-1, the V gene TRBV5-1; the D is unclear. V was pared by 4 bases and J by 2 bases, with 4 bases between. The germline CDR1 and CDR2 sequences are SGHRS and YFSETQ. The CDR3 totals 12 residues. As DNA, the CDR3 is TGCGCCAGCAGCGACACCTACAATGAGCAGTTCTTC. It is translated as CASSDTYNEQFF.

The V and J genes are TRBV5-1 and TRBJ1-1; tentative D call: TRBD1 (5 bases). Trimming removed 4 bases from V and 3 bases from J, with 16 bases in between. Per germline, CDR1 SGHRS and CDR2 YFSETQ. There are 15 residues in the CDR3. The CDR3 loop is CASSPSGAGDTEAFF. The DNA for the CDR3 is TGCGCCAGCAGCCCCAGTGGGGCGGGTGACACTGAAGCTTTCTTT.

The chain carries TRBV12-3 or TRBV12-4 and TRBJ1-2; 7 bases fit TRBD1. The length of the CDR3 is 14 residues. V lost 3 bases to trimming and J lost 4 bases; unmatched junction nucleotides: 5. The CDR3 loop reads CASSLEQGTYGYTF. CDR3 nucleotides: TGTGCCAGCAGTTTGGAACAGGGGACCTATGGCTACACCTTC.

This sequence joins TRBV13 and TRBJ2-7, with D possibly matching TRBD2 (7 bases). The CDR3 runs to 14 residues. The V and J ends lost 6 bases and 7 bases respectively, with 19 bases between them. Germline values: CDR1 PRHDT, CDR2 FYEKMQ (reference sequence). The CDR3 sequence: CASRARGGDREQYF. In DNA, the CDR3 is TGTGCCAGCAGGGCTAGGGGGGGCGATAGGGAGCAGTACTTC.

This clonotype was observed a single time. This chain uses TRBV5-1 with TRBJ1-5, with a weak D call TRBD1 (5 bases). Germline CDR1 is SGHRS and CDR2 is YFSETQ. The CDR3 totals 15 residues. The V end was cut by 2 bases, the J end by 5 bases, with 14 bases between. The CDR3 reads CASSLGVGGDQPQHF. The DNA for the CDR3 is TGCGCCAGCAGCTTAGGAGTTGGGGGTGATCAGCCCCAGCATTTT.

The J gene is TRBJ1-1, the V gene TRBV20-1; D might be TRBD1 (6 bases). Trimming stripped 6 bases from V and 1 base from J, with 15 bases between. The CDR3 is 14 amino acids. The germline gives CDR1 DFQATT, CDR2 SNEGSKA (reference sequence). DNA for the CDR3: TGCAGTGCAACCCGGGGGGCCTGGAACACTGAAGCTTTCTTT. The encoded protein is CSATRGAWNTEAFF.

The V call is TRBV20-1, the J call TRBJ2-7, with D perhaps assigned TRBD1 or TRBD2 (5 bases each). This CDR3 is 15 amino acids long. The V gene lost 1 base and the J gene lost 6 bases, with 19 bases spanning the gap. CDR1 DFQATT and CDR2 SNEGSKA come from the germline V gene (reference sequence). The CDR3 is CSARGPGAGLAEQYF. In nucleotides, the CDR3 is TGCAGTGCTAGAGGCCCCGGGGCCGGCCTCGCCGAGCAGTACTTC.